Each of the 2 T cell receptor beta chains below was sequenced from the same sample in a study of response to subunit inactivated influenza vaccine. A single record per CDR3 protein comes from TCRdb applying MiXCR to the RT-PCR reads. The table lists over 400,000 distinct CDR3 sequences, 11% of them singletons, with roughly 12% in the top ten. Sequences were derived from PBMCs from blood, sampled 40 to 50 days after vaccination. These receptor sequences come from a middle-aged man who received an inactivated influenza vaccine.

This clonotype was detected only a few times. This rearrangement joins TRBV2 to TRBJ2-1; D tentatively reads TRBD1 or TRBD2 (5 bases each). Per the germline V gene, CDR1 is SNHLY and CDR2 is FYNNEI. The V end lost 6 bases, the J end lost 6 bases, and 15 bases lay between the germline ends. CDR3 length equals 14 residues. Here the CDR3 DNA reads TGTGCCAGCAGAATTGGGGGATCGGGCAATGAGCAGTTCTTC. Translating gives CASRIGGSGNEQFF.

This chain's CDR3 is CASRRGEGHYGYTF. CDR3 in DNA: TGTGCCAGCCGTAGGGGGGAAGGGCACTATGGCTACACCTTC. The rearrangement uses TRBV6-1 and TRBJ1-2; D perhaps matches TRBD1 (6 bases). Germline lookup yields CDR1 MNHNS and CDR2 SASEGT. V was trimmed by 8 bases and J by 3 bases, leaving 16 bases between them. This CDR3 spans 14 amino acids.